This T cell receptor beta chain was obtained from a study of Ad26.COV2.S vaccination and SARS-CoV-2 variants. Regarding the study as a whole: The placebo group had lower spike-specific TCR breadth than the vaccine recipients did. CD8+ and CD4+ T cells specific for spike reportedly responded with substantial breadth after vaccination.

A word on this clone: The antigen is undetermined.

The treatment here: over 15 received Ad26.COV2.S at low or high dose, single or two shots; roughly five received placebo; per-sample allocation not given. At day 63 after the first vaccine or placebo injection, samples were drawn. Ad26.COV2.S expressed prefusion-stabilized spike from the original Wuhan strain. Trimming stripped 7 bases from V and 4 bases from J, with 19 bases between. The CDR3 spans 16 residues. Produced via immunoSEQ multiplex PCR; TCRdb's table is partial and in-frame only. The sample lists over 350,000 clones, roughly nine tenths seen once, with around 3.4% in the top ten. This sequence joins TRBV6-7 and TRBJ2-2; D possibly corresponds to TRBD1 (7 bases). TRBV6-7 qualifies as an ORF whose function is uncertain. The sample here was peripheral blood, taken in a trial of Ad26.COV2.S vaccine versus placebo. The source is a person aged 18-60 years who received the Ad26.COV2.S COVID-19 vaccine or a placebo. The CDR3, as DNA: TGTGCCAGCATCCTAAACCAGGGGGAGGTCACCGGGGAGCTGTTTTTT. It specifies CASILNQGEVTGELFF.